This entry concerns a single T cell receptor (beta chain). Its antigen is not known. The study assayed 100,000 or so TCR templates per sample. TCRdb keeps only in-frame clones here, not all; method: immunoSEQ multiplex PCR. This sample has some 96,000 clones, with 85% to 95% found just once. This sample is part of a study of siplizumab effects on memory and regulatory T cells. Study-level results: Naive T cells seemed more diverse than memory cells and seemed major alloresponse contributors. Suppressive function of proliferating Tregs from siplizumab cultures was not confirmed. Most alloreactive clones went unmapped to unstimulated subsets; only a minor fraction mapped.

This clonotype was sampled from a human donor in good health. The sequenced sample consisted of non-Treg CD4+ T cells sorted from blood.

Here the CDR3 reads CSVEVRGNEKLFF. The CDR3 DNA reads TGCAGCGTTGAAGTGCGGGGTAATGAAAAACTGTTTTTT. The V gene is TRBV29-1, the J gene TRBJ1-4; no definite D call. CDR1 and CDR2 (germline): SQVTM, ANQGSEA. There are 13 residues in the CDR3. V lost 1 base and J 4 bases, leaving 7 bases between the germline ends.